Below, 32 T cell receptor beta chains from the same sample are listed, as sequenced in a study of shared clonotypes between healthy human individuals. Sequencing was performed with immunoSEQ multiplex PCR; in TCRdb, only in-frame clones are kept and a portion is missing. The sample has 2.3 million or so clones, roughly 93% seen once. The sequencing input was naive CD4+ T cells from PBMCs. Specified subset: CD45RA+ positively selected. Every receptor here comes from a man between 18 and 35 years old in good health. Some clones in this sample may be carry-over from other donors' samples.

This rearrangement joins TRBV29-1 to TRBJ1-4; D unresolved. From germline, CDR1 is SQVTM and CDR2 ANQGSEA. Trimming cost V 7 bases and J 7 bases, with 19 bases left between them. The CDR3 runs 14 residues. CDR3 in amino acids: CSASSVGEGEKLFF. DNA of the CDR3: TGCAGCGCATCTTCTGTTGGCGAAGGTGAAAAACTGTTTTTT.

Concerning this clone itself: This same CDR3 is encoded by further DNA sequences in the sample. This chain links TRBV7-2 with TRBJ2-1; 8 bases fit TRBD2. Trimming at V came to 3 bases and at J to 1 base, leaving 2 bases not matched to a gene. The germline CDR1 and CDR2 sequences are SGHTA and FQGNSA. This CDR3 is built from 15 residues. The CDR3 reads CASSLTGGSYNEQFF. The CDR3 DNA follows: TGTGCCAGCAGCTTGACGGGGGGGTCCTACAATGAGCAGTTCTTC.

V usage is TRBV18 and J usage is TRBJ1-1; TRBD1 aligns across 8 bases. Per the germline V gene, CDR1 is KGHSH and CDR2 is LQKENI. The CDR3 is 15 amino acids. Losses at the gene ends were 3 bases for V and 4 bases for J; bases not matched to a gene: 7. CDR3 in amino acids: CASSPDRGAGTEAFF. CDR3 sequence (DNA): TGTGCCAGCTCACCCGACAGGGGCGCTGGCACTGAAGCTTTCTTT.

The chain combines TRBV10-3 with TRBJ1-1; 8 bases agree with TRBD1. CDR1 and CDR2 (germline): ENHRY, SYGVKD. V lost 6 bases, J lost 0 bases, and 12 bases stayed unmatched. The length of the CDR3 is 17 residues. CDR3 sequence reads: CAISPNPGQVLNTEAFF. CDR3 sequence (DNA): TGTGCCATCAGCCCAAATCCGGGACAGGTACTGAACACTGAAGCTTTCTTT.

The chain has TRBV4-1 and TRBJ1-1, with D perhaps TRBD1 (6 bases). V lost 6 bases to trimming and J lost 0 bases, with 23 bases between them. The CDR3 length is 18 residues. The germline gives CDR1 MGHRA, CDR2 YSYEKL. CDR3 DNA sequence: TGCGCCAGCAGGTCAGTTACTGGGACAACAAGAATGAACACTGAAGCTTTCTTT. This encodes CASRSVTGTTRMNTEAFF.

In regard to this clone: At the DNA level, this CDR3 is encoded by other sequences in the same sample as well. The chain recombines TRBV7-2 with TRBJ1-3; no clear D. The V and J ends lost 5 bases and 2 bases respectively, with 1 base between them. CDR3 length: 11 residues. Looked up from germline, CDR1 is SGHTA and CDR2 is FQGNSA. CDR3 coding DNA: TGTGCCAGCAGCGCTGGAAACACCATATATTTT. Amino acids: CASSAGNTIYF. Looking up the rest from reference TRBV7-2 and TRBJ1-3 gives the full variable domain: GAGVSQSPSNKVTEKGKDVELRCDPISGHTALYWYRQSLGQGLEFLIYFQGNSAPDKSGLPSDRFSAERTGGSVSTLTIQRTQQEDSAVYLCASSAGNTIYFGEGSWLTVV.

The chain joins TRBV5-8 to TRBJ1-1; D not resolved. V lost 2 bases and J lost 2, with 10 bases in between. Germline assignment: CDR1 SGHTS and CDR2 YDEGEE. The CDR3 loop spans 14 amino acids. The CDR3 is CASSFGGYNTEAFF. DNA of the CDR3: TGTGCCAGCAGCTTTGGCGGGTACAACACTGAAGCTTTCTTT. Supplemented by reference TRBV5-8 and TRBJ1-1, the full variable domain reads EAGVTQSPTHLIKTRGQQATLRCSPISGHTSVYWYQQALGLGLQFLLWYDEGEERNRGNFPPRFSGRQFPNYSSELNVNALELEDSALYLCASSFGGYNTEAFFGQGTRLTVV.

The CDR3 DNA reads TGCAGCGGGGGTGCAGGTGGGGCAGATACGCAGTATTTT. Its translation: CSGGAGGADTQYF. This rearrangement joins TRBV29-1 to TRBJ2-3, with unresolved D. V lost 7 bases, J lost 4 bases, and 15 bases lay in between. The CDR3 extends over 13 amino acids. Germline V CDR1 and CDR2: SQVTM, ANQGSEA.

A remark on this clone: This same CDR3 is encoded by further DNA sequences in the sample. In nucleotides, the CDR3 is TGTGCCAGCAGTTTAGGAGGGAGCAATCAGCCCCAGCATTTT. Translated, it gives CASSLGGSNQPQHF. This chain connects TRBV28 to TRBJ1-5; D not certain. The CDR3 is 14 amino acids. The germline CDR1 and CDR2 sequences are MDHEN and SYDVKM. Trimming stripped 2 bases from V and 1 base from J, with 6 bases between.

The chain employs TRBV30 and TRBJ1-6, with D tentatively TRBD1 (5 bases). The CDR3 length is 14 residues. Trimming pared 4 bases from V and 2 bases from J, leaving 9 bases between. Germline CDR1 GTSNPN, CDR2 SVGIG (reference sequence). The CDR3 spells CAWNRDAYNSPLHF. The DNA for the CDR3 is TGTGCCTGGAACCGGGACGCCTATAATTCACCCCTCCACTTT.

The chain links TRBV5-1 to TRBJ2-7, with 10 bases identical to TRBD1. Trimming at V came to 4 bases and at J to 4 bases, leaving 14 bases not matched to a gene. Germline V gene lookup returns CDR1 SGHRS and CDR2 YFSETQ. This CDR3 is built from 17 residues. DNA for the CDR3: TGCGCCAGCAGCCCCCTCATTACGGGACAGGGGTTATACGAGCAGTACTTC. Translating gives CASSPLITGQGLYEQYF.

The chain uses TRBV10-3 and TRBJ1-3, with D uncertain. CDR1 is ENHRY, CDR2 SYGVKD, per germline. Trimming pared 4 bases from V and 0 bases from J, leaving 13 bases between. The length of the CDR3 is 16 residues. The CDR3 DNA sequence: TGTGCCATCAGTGTAGTGAGCCCCAGCTCTGGAAACACCATATATTTT. This encodes CAISVVSPSSGNTIYF.

The chain combines TRBV9 with TRBJ2-7, with 8 nucleotides matching TRBD1. Unmatched junction bases numbered 8, after V lost 3 bases and J lost 6 bases. The CDR3 is 14 amino acids. The V gene's germline CDR1 is SGDLS and CDR2 YYNGEE. The CDR3 DNA reads as TGTGCCAGCAGCGGTGGCAGGGGGCGCCCCGAGCAGTACTTC. Its translation: CASSGGRGRPEQYF.

The CDR3 loop reads CASSQNRPGEGETQYF. In DNA, the CDR3 is TGTGCCAGCAGCCAAAACCGACCGGGAGAGGGGGAGACCCAGTACTTC. V gene TRBV7-3 combines with J gene TRBJ2-5, with D tentatively TRBD2 (6 bases). Trimming removed 5 bases at V and 5 bases at J, with 21 bases between. CDR3 length equals 16 residues. Germline V lookup: CDR1 SGHTA, CDR2 FQGTGA.

The chain is built from TRBV6-5 and TRBJ2-1; D gene unclear. Germline loops: CDR1 MNHEY, CDR2 SVGAGI. The CDR3 is made up of 15 amino acids. The ends were cut back, 5 bases at V and 8 bases at J, with 19 bases in the middle. The CDR3 sequence: CASSPPRAALHEQFF. CDR3 nucleotides: TGTGCCAGCAGTCCGCCCAGAGCTGCACTCCATGAGCAGTTCTTC.

This chain uses TRBV5-1 with TRBJ2-1; 11 bases agree with TRBD2. V shed 9 bases, J shed 0 bases, and the junction held 5 bases outside the gene matches. The CDR3 consists of 15 residues. Germline assignment: CDR1 SGHRS and CDR2 YFSETQ. The CDR3 is CATRLAGSSYNEQFF. Written as DNA, the CDR3 is TGCGCCACCCGACTAGCGGGAAGCTCCTACAATGAGCAGTTCTTC. The whole variable domain, filled in from reference TRBV5-1 and TRBJ2-1, reads KAGVTQTPRYLIKTRGQQVTLSCSPISGHRSVSWYQQTPGQGLQFLFEYFSETQRNKGNFPGRFSGRQFSNSRSEMNVSTLELGDSALYLCATRLAGSSYNEQFFGPGTRLTVL.

This clone was seen only once. The V and J genes are TRBV30 and TRBJ2-5; D is perhaps TRBD1 (5 bases). The CDR3 is made up of 13 amino acids. Trimming left V 1 base short and J 0 bases short, with 6 bases between. Germline V gives CDR1 GTSNPN, CDR2 SVGIG (reference sequence). CDR3 in amino acids: CAWSGQYQETQYF. The DNA of the CDR3 is TGTGCCTGGAGTGGACAGTACCAAGAGACCCAGTACTTC.

The chain uses TRBV6-5 and TRBJ2-1; the match to TRBD2 covers 9 bases. J was trimmed by 8 bases and V by 5 bases; bases with no gene match: 7. The CDR3 is made up of 14 amino acids. Germline lookup yields CDR1 MNHEY and CDR2 SVGAGI. CDR3 nucleotide sequence: TGTGCCAGCAGTCCTGGGACTAGCAACTATGAGCAGTTCTTC. Residues: CASSPGTSNYEQFF.

The CDR3 loop is CASSYSGGTGELFF. The DNA for the CDR3 is TGTGCCAGCAGCTACTCCGGGGGCACCGGGGAGCTGTTTTTT. The chain couples TRBV7-8 to TRBJ2-2; tentatively, D is TRBD2 (6 bases). Trimming pared 4 bases from V and 4 bases from J, leaving 10 bases between. In germline, CDR1 is SGHVS, CDR2 FQNEAQ. This CDR3 contains 14 residues.

The V call is TRBV7-2, the J call TRBJ1-5, with unresolved D. The CDR3 has 15 residues. The germline V gene encodes CDR1 SGHTA and CDR2 FQGNSA. The V end was cut by 2 bases, the J end by 0 bases, with 8 bases between. CDR3 bases: TGTGCCAGCAGCTTATTTGGGTATAGCAATCAGCCCCAGCATTTT. This encodes CASSLFGYSNQPQHF.

V is TRBV7-3 and J is TRBJ2-5, with D unclear. CDR1 is SGHTA, CDR2 FQGTGA, per germline. V lost 5 bases, J lost 5 bases, and 6 bases lay in between. The CDR3 consists of 11 residues. CDR3 loop: CASSEWETQYF. The CDR3 coding sequence is TGTGCCAGCAGCGAATGGGAGACCCAGTACTTC.

This clone was seen just once. The chain is built from TRBV30 and TRBJ1-4; no reliable D call. CDR3 size: 12 residues. Trimming stripped 3 bases from V and 8 bases from J, with 10 bases between. CDR1 and CDR2 from the germline V gene are GTSNPN and SVGIG (reference sequence). CDR3 sequence reads: CAWSLQREKLFF. The CDR3 DNA sequence: TGTGCCTGGAGCCTGCAAAGAGAAAAACTGTTTTTT.

This clone is a singleton in its sample. The sample holds other DNA sequences that translate to the same CDR3. The rearrangement uses TRBV6-5 and TRBJ1-4; D is perhaps TRBD1 (5 bases). From germline, CDR1 is MNHEY and CDR2 SVGAGI. The CDR3 is made up of 15 amino acids. Between the trimmed V and J ends, which lost 0 bases and 2 bases, there was a span of 7 bases. This chain's CDR3 is CASSYSRGTNEKLFF. DNA of the CDR3: TGTGCCAGCAGTTACTCAAGGGGCACTAATGAAAAACTGTTTTTT.

Points on this clone: The same CDR3 can be traced to other DNA sequences in this sample. This chain connects TRBV5-1 to TRBJ2-5; the D call may be TRBD1 or TRBD2 (5 bases each). From germline, CDR1 is SGHRS and CDR2 YFSETQ. The length of the CDR3 is 15 residues. The V end lost 4 bases, the J end lost 1 base, and 14 bases lay between the germline ends. The CDR3 here is CASSPGQVFQETQYF. Here the CDR3 DNA reads TGCGCCAGCAGCCCGGGGCAGGTCTTCCAAGAGACCCAGTACTTC.

The CDR3 sequence is CASSPQGEANYGYTF. The CDR3 DNA reads TGTGCCAGCTCACCCCAGGGGGAAGCTAACTATGGCTACACCTTC. The chain links TRBV18 to TRBJ1-2; 7 nucleotides match TRBD1. Germline CDR1 and CDR2: KGHSH and LQKENI. With 3 bases clipped from V and 0 bases from J, the junction kept 4 bases outside the gene matches. The CDR3 is made up of 15 amino acids.

This chain uses TRBV27 with TRBJ1-2; 11 nucleotides align to TRBD1. V trimming: 5 bases; J trimming: 10 bases; junction bases outside the gene matches: 6. Germline V gives CDR1 MNHEY, CDR2 SMNVEV (reference sequence). The CDR3 consists of 13 residues. CDR3 DNA: TGTGCCAGCAGTCCCCGGGACAGGGGGATCTACACCTTC. Its translation is CASSPRDRGIYTF.

The rearrangement joins TRBV2 to TRBJ1-6, with D unclear. The ends were cut back, 8 bases at V and 0 bases at J, with 14 bases in the middle. There are 16 residues in the CDR3. The V gene's germline CDR1 is SNHLY and CDR2 FYNNEI. This chain's CDR3 is CASRGRDSSYNSPLHF. In DNA, the CDR3 is TGTGCCAGCCGAGGACGGGATAGCTCCTATAATTCACCCCTCCACTTT.

This chain joins TRBV7-2 and TRBJ2-3, with D perhaps TRBD1 or TRBD2 (5 bases each). There are 15 residues in the CDR3. From germline, CDR1 is SGHTA and CDR2 FQGNSA. With 3 bases removed from V and 1 base from J, the gap between germline ends came to 11 bases. The CDR3: CASSFFRDGTDTQYF. The CDR3 DNA follows: TGTGCCAGCAGCTTCTTCAGGGACGGCACAGATACGCAGTATTTT.

The chain employs TRBV28 and TRBJ1-2; D may be TRBD1 (6 bases). The CDR3 totals 16 residues. Germline CDR1 MDHEN, CDR2 SYDVKM. Trimming removed 5 bases at V and 4 bases at J, with 20 bases between. CDR3 in DNA: TGTGCCAGCAGTCCTATTGGGGGGGGCACCATCTATGGCTACACCTTC. Residues: CASSPIGGGTIYGYTF.

This sequence joins TRBV28 and TRBJ1-4; 8 nucleotides match TRBD1. This CDR3 is 13 amino acids long. From germline, CDR1 is MDHEN and CDR2 SYDVKM. V shed 6 bases, J shed 10 bases, and the junction held 7 bases outside the gene matches. The CDR3 DNA reads TGTGCCAGCAGGACTGACAGGGGAGGAAAACTGTTTTTT. Its protein product is CASRTDRGGKLFF.

The rearrangement links TRBV7-3 to TRBJ2-3; D gene uncertain. CDR1 is SGHTA, CDR2 FQGTGA, per germline. Between the trimmed V and J ends, which lost 2 bases and 1 base, there was a span of 7 bases. The CDR3 runs to 14 residues. In nucleotides, the CDR3 is TGTGCCAGCAGCTTAGGGTCGGGCACAGATACGCAGTATTTT. Amino acids: CASSLGSGTDTQYF.

This chain uses TRBV6-5 with TRBJ1-4; TRBD1 agrees at 7 bases. This CDR3 spans 16 amino acids. After removal of 0 bases from V and 5 bases from J, the junction contained 6 bases not matched to a gene. CDR1 is MNHEY, CDR2 SVGAGI, per germline. The CDR3 protein is CASSYSWAGGNEKLFF. DNA of the CDR3: TGTGCCAGCAGTTACTCCTGGGCAGGGGGAAATGAAAAACTGTTTTTT.